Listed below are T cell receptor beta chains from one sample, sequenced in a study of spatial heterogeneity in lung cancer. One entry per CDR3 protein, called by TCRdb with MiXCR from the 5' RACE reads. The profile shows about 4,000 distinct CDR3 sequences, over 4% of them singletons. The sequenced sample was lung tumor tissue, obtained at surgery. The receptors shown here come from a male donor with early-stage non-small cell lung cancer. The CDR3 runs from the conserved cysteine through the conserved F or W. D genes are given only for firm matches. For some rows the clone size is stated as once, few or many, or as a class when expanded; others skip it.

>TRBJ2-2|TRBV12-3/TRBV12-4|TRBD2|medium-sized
CASSLSGRGTGELFF
TGTGCCAGCAGTTTGTCAGGGAGGGGAACCGGGGAGCTGTTTTTT
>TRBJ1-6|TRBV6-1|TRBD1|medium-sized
CASDRARANSPLHF
TGTGCCAGTGACAGGGCTCGAGCCAATTCACCCCTCCACTTT
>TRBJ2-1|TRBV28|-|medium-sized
CASSPFGTLNEQFF
TGTGCCAGCAGCCCCTTCGGGACCTTAAATGAGCAGTTCTTC
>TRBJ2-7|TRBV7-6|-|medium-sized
CASSLGPTGTRHEQYF
TGTGCCAGCAGCTTAGGGCCGACAGGGACTCGGCACGAGCAGTACTTC
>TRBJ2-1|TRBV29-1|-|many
CSVGAAEQFF
TGCAGCGTTGGCGCCGCTGAGCAGTTCTTC
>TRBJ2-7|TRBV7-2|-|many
CASNSGGSYEQYF
TGTGCCAGCAACTCTGGGGGGAGCTACGAGCAGTACTTC
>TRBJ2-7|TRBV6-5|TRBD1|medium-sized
CASRKAGTASYEQYF
TGTGCCAGCAGGAAAGCCGGGACAGCCTCCTACGAGCAGTACTTC
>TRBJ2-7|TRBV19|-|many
CASSINNYEQYF
TGTGCCAGTAGTATTAACAACTACGAGCAGTACTTC
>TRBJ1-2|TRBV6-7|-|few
CASSYGRHRNNGYTF
TGTGCCAGCAGTTACGGGCGGCACAGGAACAATGGCTACACCTTC
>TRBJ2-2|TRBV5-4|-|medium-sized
CASSSGESRNTGELFF
TGTGCCAGCAGCTCCGGAGAGTCTAGGAACACCGGGGAGCTGTTTTTT
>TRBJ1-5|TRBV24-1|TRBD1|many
CATSDGQGFSNQPQHF
TGTGCCACCAGTGATGGACAGGGCTTTAGCAATCAGCCCCAGCATTTT
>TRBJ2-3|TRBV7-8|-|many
CASSGQRNDENGGGSSTDTQYF
TGTGCCAGCAGCGGACAGAGGAACGATGAGAATGGCGGCGGGAGTAGCACAGATACGCAGTATTTT
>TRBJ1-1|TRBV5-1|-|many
CASSSFNGPNTEAFF
TGCGCCAGCAGCTCTTTCAACGGTCCGAACACTGAAGCTTTCTTT
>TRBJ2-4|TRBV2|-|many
CASSLGTSNIQYF
TGTGCCAGCAGTTTGGGGACTTCAAACATTCAGTACTTC
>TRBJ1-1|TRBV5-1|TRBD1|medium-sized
CASSLAPGQGPWRGKGTEAFF
TGCGCCAGCAGCTTGGCTCCGGGACAGGGGCCATGGCGGGGGAAAGGCACTGAAGCTTTCTTT
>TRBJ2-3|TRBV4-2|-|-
CASSPYLGGSTDTQYF
TGTGCCAGCAGCCCTTACCTCGGGGGCAGCACAGATACGCAGTATTTT
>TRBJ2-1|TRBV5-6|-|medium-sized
CASSFRDEQFF
TGTGCCAGCAGCTTTAGGGATGAGCAGTTCTTC
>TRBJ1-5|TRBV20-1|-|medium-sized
CSAHPGFDQPQHF
TGCAGTGCTCACCCAGGGTTCGATCAGCCCCAGCATTTT
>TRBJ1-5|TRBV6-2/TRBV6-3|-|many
CASSYGNGSPQHF
TGTGCCAGCAGTTACGGGAACGGGTCGCCCCAGCATTTT
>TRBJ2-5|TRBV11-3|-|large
CASSTGQTLIETQYF
TGTGCCAGCAGCACCGGACAGACCCTAATAGAGACCCAGTACTTC
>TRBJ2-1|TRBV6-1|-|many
CASTGERTVHEQFF
TGTGCCAGCACCGGAGAGCGGACAGTCCATGAGCAGTTCTTC
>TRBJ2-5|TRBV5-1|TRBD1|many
CASSSGQGLETQYF
TGCGCCAGCAGTTCAGGACAGGGGTTGGAGACCCAGTACTTC
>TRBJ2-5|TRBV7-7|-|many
CASSSGPRLETQYF
TGTGCCAGCAGCTCGGGACCCCGGTTAGAGACCCAGTACTTC
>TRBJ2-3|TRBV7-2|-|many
CASSLQGTPTDTQYF
TGTGCCAGCAGCTTGCAGGGGACCCCCACAGATACGCAGTATTTT
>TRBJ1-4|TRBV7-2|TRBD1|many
CASSTGTGSEKLFF
TGTGCCAGCAGCACCGGGACAGGGAGTGAAAAACTGTTTTTT
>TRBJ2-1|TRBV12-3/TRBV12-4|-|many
CASSFGPEGPYNEQFF
TGTGCCAGCAGTTTTGGTCCTGAGGGGCCATACAATGAGCAGTTCTTC
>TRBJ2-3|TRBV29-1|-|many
CSVETERTDTQYF
TGCAGCGTGGAGACAGAGCGCACAGATACGCAGTATTTT
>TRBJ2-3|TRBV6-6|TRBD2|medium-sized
CASSYPQRGTNTDTQYF
TGTGCCAGCAGTTACCCCCAGCGGGGGACTAACACAGATACGCAGTATTTT
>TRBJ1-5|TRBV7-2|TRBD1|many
CASSLISGTGNQPQHF
TGTGCCAGCAGCTTAATTTCCGGGACAGGCAATCAGCCCCAGCATTTT
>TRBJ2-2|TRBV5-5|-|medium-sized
CASSLRDRYTGELFF
TGTGCCAGCAGCCTCCGGGACCGTTACACCGGGGAGCTGTTTTTT
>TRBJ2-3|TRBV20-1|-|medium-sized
CSAGGGTDTQYF
TGCAGTGCTGGCGGGGGCACAGATACGCAGTATTTT
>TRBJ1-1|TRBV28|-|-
CASSPPGQMNTEAFF
TGTGCCAGCAGTCCCCCCGGACAAATGAACACTGAAGCTTTCTTT
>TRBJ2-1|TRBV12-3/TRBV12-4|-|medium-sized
CASTPRASSSYNEQFF
TGTGCCAGCACCCCCAGGGCGTCGAGCTCCTACAATGAGCAGTTCTTC
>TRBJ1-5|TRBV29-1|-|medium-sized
CSVETQSNQPQHF
TGCAGCGTTGAAACCCAAAGCAATCAGCCCCAGCATTTT
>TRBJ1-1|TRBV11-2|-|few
CASSLNPSAEAFF
TGTGCCAGCAGCTTGAACCCTAGTGCTGAAGCTTTCTTT
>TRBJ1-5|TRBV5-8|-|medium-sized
CASSEQGYSNQPQHF
TGTGCCAGCAGCGAGCAGGGTTATAGCAATCAGCCCCAGCATTTT
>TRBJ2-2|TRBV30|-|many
CAWTVSNTGELFF
TGTGCCTGGACGGTTTCGAACACCGGGGAGCTGTTTTTT
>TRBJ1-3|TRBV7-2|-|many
CASSYIASGGNTIYF
TGTGCCAGCAGCTACATTGCGTCGGGTGGAAACACCATATATTTT
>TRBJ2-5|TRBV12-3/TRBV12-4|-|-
CATPQDAPGETQYF
TGTGCCACCCCCCAAGACGCTCCCGGGGAGACCCAGTACTTC
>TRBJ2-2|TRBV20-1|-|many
CSARDLNTGELFF
TGCAGTGCTAGAGATCTTAACACCGGGGAGCTGTTTTTT
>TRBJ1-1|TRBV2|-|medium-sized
CASKGDQNTEAFF
TGTGCCAGCAAGGGGGATCAGAACACTGAAGCTTTCTTT
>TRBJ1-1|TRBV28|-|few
CASSPAGGREAFF
TGTGCCAGCAGTCCCGCGGGGGGTCGTGAAGCTTTCTTT
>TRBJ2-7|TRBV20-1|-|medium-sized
CSAGTTSYEQYF
TGCAGTGCAGGGACGACCTCCTACGAGCAGTACTTC
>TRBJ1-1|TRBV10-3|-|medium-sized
CAISESDSTEAFF
TGTGCCATCAGTGAGTCGGATAGCACTGAAGCTTTCTTT
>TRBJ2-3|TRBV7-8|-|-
CASSLDRGTQYF
TGTGCCAGCAGCCTCGATAGGGGTACGCAGTATTTT
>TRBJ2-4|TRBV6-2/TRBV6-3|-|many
CASSYSSPRFGAKNIQYF
TGTGCCAGCAGTTACTCGAGTCCTCGCTTCGGAGCCAAAAACATTCAGTACTTC
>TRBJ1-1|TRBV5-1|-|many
CASSLGLVNTEAFF
TGCGCCAGCAGCTTGGGCTTAGTGAACACTGAAGCTTTCTTT
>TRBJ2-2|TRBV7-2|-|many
CASSPRGDTVPGELFF
TGTGCCAGCAGCCCTCGGGGCGACACGGTTCCAGGGGAGCTGTTTTTT
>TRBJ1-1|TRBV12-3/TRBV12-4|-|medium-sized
CASSFSPVTEAFF
TGTGCCAGCAGTTTTTCCCCCGTAACTGAAGCTTTCTTT
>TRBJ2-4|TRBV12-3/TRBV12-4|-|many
CASSPGAGLAKNIQYF
TGTGCCAGCAGTCCCGGAGCGGGCCTAGCCAAAAACATTCAGTACTTC
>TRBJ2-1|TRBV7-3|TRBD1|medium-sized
CASSLTGGASNEQFF
TGTGCCAGCAGCCTTACAGGGGGCGCATCTAATGAGCAGTTCTTC
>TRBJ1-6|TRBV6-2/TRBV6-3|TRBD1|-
CASSSQGDSPLHF
TGTGCCAGCAGTTCTCAGGGGGACTCACCCCTCCACTTT
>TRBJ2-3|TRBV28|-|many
CASSLSGAGTDTQYF
TGTGCCAGCAGTTTGTCGGGGGCGGGGACAGATACGCAGTATTTT
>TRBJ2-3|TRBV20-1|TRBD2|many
CSAPHSGRDADTQYF
TGCAGTGCTCCACACAGCGGGAGGGATGCAGATACGCAGTATTTT
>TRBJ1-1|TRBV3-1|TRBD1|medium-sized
CASSHRGLTEAFF
TGTGCCAGCAGCCACAGGGGGCTCACTGAAGCTTTCTTT
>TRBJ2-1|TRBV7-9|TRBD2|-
CASSLGGGASDEQFF
TGTGCCAGCAGCTTAGGCGGGGGGGCTAGCGATGAGCAGTTCTTC
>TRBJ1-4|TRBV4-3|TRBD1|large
CASSPRSRAGTGDFEKLFF
TGCGCCAGCAGCCCCAGGAGCAGGGCCGGGACAGGGGACTTTGAAAAACTGTTTTTT
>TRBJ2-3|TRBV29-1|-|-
CSVDSGALNTQYF
TGCAGCGTTGATTCCGGGGCCCTAAATACGCAGTATTTT
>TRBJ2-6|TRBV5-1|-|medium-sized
CASSYQSSGANVLTF
TGCGCCAGCAGCTATCAAAGCTCTGGGGCCAACGTCCTGACTTTC
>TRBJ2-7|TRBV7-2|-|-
CASSLEGSGRTYEQYF
TGTGCCAGCAGCCTAGAGGGTAGCGGTAGAACCTACGAGCAGTACTTC